This T cell receptor beta chain was documented in a study of blood T cell repertoires in COVID-19 (dated by TCRdb to 2019 to 2021). In terms of the full investigation: Collaborator samples came from the United States, Italy and Spain and covered acute and convalescent phases of COVID-19. The prospective study material was composed of cDNA or gDNA derived from T cells, B-cell-depleted T cells, or PBMCs. Subjects who had been exposed to COVID-19, were actively infected with it, or had recovered from it provided the deeply sampled blood TCRbeta repertoires that made up the dataset. The repertoires were made available in a free public database intended to serve as a resource for research on the immune response to SARS-CoV-2. The samples were drawn from the first 160 participants of the ongoing ImmuneRACE study and from some 1,300 subjects provided by 6 global collaborators. The sample metadata nearly always contained a de-identified subject ID, COVID-19 status, age in years and sex. Where available, HLA class I and class II types were taken from metadata supplied by the sample provider and were not determined by assay-based typing. What the research found in general, with its limitations: How much clinical and demographic metadata was included differed by source and by participant, and the metadata was provided uncurated.

The immunoSEQ Assay, a bias-controlled multiplex PCR, was used to amplify TCRbeta CDR3 regions from genomic DNA. The paper's data handling went like this. The number of nucleated cells in each sample was estimated by amplification of reference gene primers within the assay. To quantify the absolute abundance of each unique TCRbeta CDR3 rearrangement, sequence reads were collapsed and filtered. For each sample, productive Simpson clonality was calculated by taking the square root of Simpson's diversity index across productive rearrangements. TCRdb provides this immuneACCESS table in a form limited to in-frame rearrangements. Some clones are lacking; in checked studies, under half of them reflect an unresolved V gene, and why the rest are absent is not known. That table supplies the V and J calls and clone size; D and trimming were determined from the DNA. The sample profile shows about 270,000 clones; around nine tenths of them were found once. Jointly, the top ten make up about 2.7% of the sample.

Participants in the prospective study were enrolled through a virtual design, were aged roughly 18 to 100 years, and lived in 24 United States geographic areas. In the prospective study, cohorts were assigned on the basis of participant-reported clinical history obtained from a screening survey and a study questionnaire. ImmuneRACE Cohort 3 recovered participants were defined by two consecutive negative NP/OP PCR tests, healthcare professional clearance, or symptom resolution. In the prospective study, whole blood, serum and a nasopharyngeal or oropharyngeal swab were collected from each participant by mobile phlebotomists. Prospective study participants could optionally give additional blood draws and questionnaires over a roughly two-month period. Before DNA extraction, prospective study blood samples were shipped either frozen or at room temperature. V loses 4 bases of germline sequence and J loses 1 base, and the interval between the two ends is 13 bases. The CDR3 covers 16 residues, taking in both the cysteine and the phenylalanine. Of all the DNA, just the CDR3 is kept, 48 bases in frame from base 1. The germline V gene provides CDR1 MGHRA and CDR2 YSYEKL.

As regards this clone: The target of this receptor is not known. It has no much larger one-base neighbor in the sample; base qualities were not kept.

The sequence is built from TRBV4-1 and TRBJ2-2; no D gene is confidently identified. The sequenced sample was PBMCs or T cells enriched from blood (not recorded which). The source is a woman younger than 35 who had recovered from COVID-19. The encoded CDR3 is CASSLPLVGNTGELFF. The bases read TGCGCCAGCAGCCTCCCCCTGGTCGGGAACACCGGGGAGCTGTTTTTT.